These 3 T cell receptor beta chains were sequenced from one sample in a study of T cell responses to AZD1222 COVID-19 vaccine (dated by TCRdb to the early 2020s). Libraries were prepared through the immunoSEQ multiplex PCR assay. In its TCRdb copy, this immuneACCESS table keeps in-frame sequences only and misses some clones. Where compared with another copy, unresolved V genes explain less than half of these, and the others have no known cause. The sample table holds about 110,000 clones, of which roughly nine tenths were seen once. Clones ranked in the top ten supply approximately 4.8% of the sample. In the paper's terms, the time point label means: about 28 days (+/-7) after the second vaccine dose. This material consisted of peripheral blood, taken 28 days after the second AZD1222 dose. The receptors derive from an adult who received the AZD1222 COVID-19 vaccine.

The V and J genes are TRBV7-3 and TRBJ1-1; 8 bases fit TRBD1. Germline assignment: CDR1 SGHTA and CDR2 FQGTGA. The ends lost 6 bases at V and 2 bases at J; junction bases unmatched: 11. This CDR3 comprises 16 residues. The CDR3 sequence is CASSLTPTGVNTEAFF. DNA for the CDR3: TGTGCCAGCAGTCTAACACCGACAGGGGTCAACACTGAAGCTTTCTTT.

CDR3 DNA: TGTGCCAGCAGTTCGCAGGGGCGTGGAAACACCATATATTTT. Translating gives CASSSQGRGNTIYF. The genes are TRBV25-1 and TRBJ1-3, with D possibly TRBD1 on 6 matching bases. From germline, CDR1 is MGHDK and CDR2 SYGVNS. The CDR3 totals 14 residues. Deletions cut 5 bases from V and 3 bases from J, with 11 bases between.

This chain joins TRBV7-8 and TRBJ1-4; D is unresolved. V lost 5 bases to trimming and J lost 0 bases, with 10 bases between them. The CDR3 contains 15 residues. From germline, CDR1 is SGHVS and CDR2 FQNEAQ. The DNA for the CDR3 is TGTGCCAGCAGCCGATCCGATGCAACTAATGAAAAACTGTTTTTT. Encoded protein: CASSRSDATNEKLFF. Looking up the rest from reference TRBV7-8 and TRBJ1-4 gives the full variable domain: GAGVSQSPRYKVAKRGQDVALRCDPISGHVSLFWYQQALGQGPEFLTYFQNEAQLDKSGLPSDRFFAERPEGSVSTLKIQRTQQEDSAVYLCASSRSDATNEKLFFGSGTQLSVL.